This T cell receptor (beta chain) was captured in a study of PD-L1 blockade in urothelial cancer. Looking at the study overall: From 2014, patients received atezolizumab, given as 1,200 mg intravenously every 3 weeks. Specimens of blood held a median count of roughly 150,000 T cells. Male sex and bladder-origin urothelial cancer characterized about 85% of the roughly 30 patients.

The time point denotes: pretreatment peripheral blood. The assay was immunoSEQ multiplex PCR, and TCRdb's table has in-frame clones only and misses some. The sample shows some 100,000 clones, around 89% of them seen only once. V gave up 8 bases and J gave up 5 bases, with 18 bases separating them. From germline, CDR1 is KGHSH and CDR2 LQKENI. This CDR3 has 14 amino acids. The sample in question was PBMCs, obtained around atezolizumab (anti-PD-L1) treatment. The sequence derives from a woman over 75 with urothelial cancer. The rearrangement uses TRBV18 and TRBJ1-1; D possibly corresponds to TRBD1 (5 bases). CDR3 in DNA: TGTGCCAGCCTCAAGCGGGGAGAGGGGACTGAAGCTTTCTTT. Translating gives CASLKRGEGTEAFF.